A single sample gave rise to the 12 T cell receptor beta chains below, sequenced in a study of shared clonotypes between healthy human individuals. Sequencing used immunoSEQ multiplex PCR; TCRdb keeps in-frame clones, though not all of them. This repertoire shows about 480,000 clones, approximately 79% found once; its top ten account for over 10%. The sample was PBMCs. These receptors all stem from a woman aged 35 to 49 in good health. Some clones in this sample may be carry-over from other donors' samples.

The CDR3 nucleotides are TGTGCCAGCAGTCCACCGGGGGACGCGCGGGAGCAGTTCTTC. Its translation is CASSPPGDAREQFF. The chain links TRBV27 to TRBJ2-1; D may be TRBD2 (6 bases). Per the germline V gene, CDR1 is MNHEY and CDR2 is SMNVEV (reference sequence). The CDR3 spans 14 residues. Trimming left V 5 bases short and J 10 bases short, with 18 bases between.

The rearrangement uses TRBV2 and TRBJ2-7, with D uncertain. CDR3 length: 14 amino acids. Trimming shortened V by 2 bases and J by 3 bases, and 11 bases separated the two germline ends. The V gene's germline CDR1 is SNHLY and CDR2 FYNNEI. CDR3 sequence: CASSERYGRYEQYF. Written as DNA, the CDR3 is TGTGCCAGCAGTGAACGTTACGGGCGCTACGAGCAGTACTTC.

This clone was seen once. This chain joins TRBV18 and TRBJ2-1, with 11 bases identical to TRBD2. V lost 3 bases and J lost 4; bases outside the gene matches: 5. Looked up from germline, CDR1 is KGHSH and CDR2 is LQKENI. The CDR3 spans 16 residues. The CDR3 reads CASSPTSGEIYNEQFF. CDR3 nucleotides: TGTGCCAGCTCACCGACTAGCGGGGAGATTTACAATGAGCAGTTCTTC.

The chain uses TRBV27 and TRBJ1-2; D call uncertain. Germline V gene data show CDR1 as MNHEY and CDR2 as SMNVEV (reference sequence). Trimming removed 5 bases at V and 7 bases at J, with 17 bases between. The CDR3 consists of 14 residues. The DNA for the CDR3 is TGTGCCAGCAGTGAAGCGGGCGGTTTGGGTGGCTACACCTTC. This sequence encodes CASSEAGGLGGYTF.

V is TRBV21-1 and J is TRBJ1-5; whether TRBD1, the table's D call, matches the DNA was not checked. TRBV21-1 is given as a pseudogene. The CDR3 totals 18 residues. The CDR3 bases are TGTGCCAGCCTGATACAAGACAGGGGGCGCCTCGGCAATCAGCCCCAGCATTTT. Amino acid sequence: CASLIQDRGRLGNQPQHF.

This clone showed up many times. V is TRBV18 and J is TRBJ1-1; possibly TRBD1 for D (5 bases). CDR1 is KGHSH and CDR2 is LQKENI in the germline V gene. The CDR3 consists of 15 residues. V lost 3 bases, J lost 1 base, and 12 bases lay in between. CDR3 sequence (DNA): TGTGCCAGCTCACCTACGGGACCAACGAACACTGAAGCTTTCTTT. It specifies CASSPTGPTNTEAFF.

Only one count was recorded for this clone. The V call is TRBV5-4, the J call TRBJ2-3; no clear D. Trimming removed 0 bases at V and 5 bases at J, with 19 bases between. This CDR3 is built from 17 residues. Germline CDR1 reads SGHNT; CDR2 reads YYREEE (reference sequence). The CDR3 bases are TGTGCCAGCAGCTTGGCCTTGGCCGCTGGGTATGGAGATACGCAGTATTTT. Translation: CASSLALAAGYGDTQYF.

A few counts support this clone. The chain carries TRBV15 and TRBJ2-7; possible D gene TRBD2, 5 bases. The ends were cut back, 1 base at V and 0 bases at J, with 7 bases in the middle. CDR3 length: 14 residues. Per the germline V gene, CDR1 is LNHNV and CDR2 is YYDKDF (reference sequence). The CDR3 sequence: CATSRGGYSYEQYF. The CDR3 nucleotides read TGTGCCACCAGCAGAGGAGGGTACTCCTACGAGCAGTACTTC. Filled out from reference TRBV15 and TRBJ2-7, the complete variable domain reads DAMVIQNPRYQVTQFGKPVTLSCSQTLNHNVMYWYQQKSSQAPKLLFHYYDKDFNNEADTPDNFQSRRPNTSFCFLDIRSPGLGDTAMYLCATSRGGYSYEQYFGPGTRLTVT.

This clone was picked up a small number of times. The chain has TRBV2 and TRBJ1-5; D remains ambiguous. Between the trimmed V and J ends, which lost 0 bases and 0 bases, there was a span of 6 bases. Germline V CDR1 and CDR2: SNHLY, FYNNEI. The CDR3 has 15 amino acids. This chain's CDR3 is CASSEALGSNQPQHF. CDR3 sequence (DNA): TGTGCCAGCAGTGAAGCGCTGGGTAGCAATCAGCCCCAGCATTTT.

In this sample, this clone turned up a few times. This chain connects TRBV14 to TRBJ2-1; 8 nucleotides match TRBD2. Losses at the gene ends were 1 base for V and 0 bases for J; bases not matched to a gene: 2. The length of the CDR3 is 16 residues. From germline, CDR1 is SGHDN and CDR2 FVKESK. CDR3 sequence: CASSQVSGSSYNEQFF. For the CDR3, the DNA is TGTGCCAGCAGCCAAGTCAGCGGGAGCTCCTACAATGAGCAGTTCTTC. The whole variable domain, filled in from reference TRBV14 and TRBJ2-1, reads EAGVTQFPSHSVIEKGQTVTLRCDPISGHDNLYWYRRVMGKEIKFLLHFVKESKQDESGMPNNRFLAERTGGTYSTLKVQPAELEDSGVYFCASSQVSGSSYNEQFFGPGTRLTVL.

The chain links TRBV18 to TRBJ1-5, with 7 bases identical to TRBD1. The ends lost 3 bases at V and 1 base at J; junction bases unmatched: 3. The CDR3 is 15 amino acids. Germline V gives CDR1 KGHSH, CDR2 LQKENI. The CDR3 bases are TGTGCCAGCTCACCCGAACAGGGGAGCAATCAGCCCCAGCATTTT. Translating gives CASSPEQGSNQPQHF.

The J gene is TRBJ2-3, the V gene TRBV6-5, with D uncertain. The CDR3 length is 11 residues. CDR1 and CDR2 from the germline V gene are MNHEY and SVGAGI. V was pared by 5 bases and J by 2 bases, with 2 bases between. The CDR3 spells CASSHTDTQYF. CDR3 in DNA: TGTGCCAGCAGTCACACAGATACGCAGTATTTT.